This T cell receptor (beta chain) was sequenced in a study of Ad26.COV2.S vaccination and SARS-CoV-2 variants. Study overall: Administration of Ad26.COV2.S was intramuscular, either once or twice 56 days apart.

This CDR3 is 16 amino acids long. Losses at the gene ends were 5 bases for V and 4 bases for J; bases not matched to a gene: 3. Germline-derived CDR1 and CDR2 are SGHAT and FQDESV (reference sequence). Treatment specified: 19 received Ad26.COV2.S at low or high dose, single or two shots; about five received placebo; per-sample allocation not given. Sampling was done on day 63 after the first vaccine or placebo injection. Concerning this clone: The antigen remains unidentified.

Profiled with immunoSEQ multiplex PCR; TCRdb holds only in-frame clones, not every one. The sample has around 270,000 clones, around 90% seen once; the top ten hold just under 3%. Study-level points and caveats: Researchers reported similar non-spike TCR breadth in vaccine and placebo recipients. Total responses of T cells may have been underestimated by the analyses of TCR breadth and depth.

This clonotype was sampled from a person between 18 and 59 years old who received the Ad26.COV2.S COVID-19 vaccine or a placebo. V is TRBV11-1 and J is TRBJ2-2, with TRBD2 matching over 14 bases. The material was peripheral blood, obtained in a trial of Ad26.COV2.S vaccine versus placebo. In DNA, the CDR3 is TGTGCCAGCAGCATGACTAGCGGGGGGGCCACCGGGGAGCTGTTTTTT. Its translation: CASSMTSGGATGELFF.